This TCR beta chain stems from a study of T cells in Graves' hyperthyroidism and ophthalmopathy. Whole-study context: Staff took peripheral blood when the initial diagnosis was made, before any treatment began.

With respect to this clonotype: Its matching antigen is unknown.

Uncontrolled infection, other autoimmune disease, pregnancy or lactation barred patients from enrollment. Clinical symptoms, serum thyroxine and TRAb, thyroid ultrasound and orbital computed tomography were used for the diagnoses. The V and J ends lost 4 bases and 5 bases respectively, with 9 bases between them. CDR1 is LNHNV, CDR2 YYDKDF, per germline (reference sequence). CDR3 size: 13 residues. General study findings and limits: Ophthalmopathy was separated from stable hyperthyroidism by a 13 V-J model.

RNA transcripts yielded amplified TCR beta CDR3 regions. Carried out on the TCR CDR3, a first-round RT-PCR used the HTBI primer set. TCRdb independently ran MiXCR on the multiplex PCR reads; one entry per CDR3 protein. In the table there are 550,000 to 850,000 distinct CDR3 sequences, around 20% of which are singletons. The sequenced sample consisted of blood. This chain uses TRBV15 with TRBJ1-5; D remains unclear. The TCR sequence derives from a woman aged 45-65 years with Graves' hyperthyroidism that later progressed to Graves' ophthalmopathy. The CDR3 region has the DNA TGTGCCACCAGCAACCTAAGAGATCAGCCCCAGCATTTT. It codes for CATSNLRDQPQHF.